This record covers a single T cell receptor (beta chain). Its antigen is currently unknown. This specimen comes from a study of CD8 T cells in ankylosing spondylitis. Study-level results: Blood from ankylosing spondylitis patients appeared to carry a characteristic roughly 8-variant TCR beta motif.

CDR1 is SGDLS and CDR2 is YYNGEE in the germline V gene. This CDR3 has 15 residues. V shed 4 bases and J 10 bases; nucleotides not matched to a gene: 10. From the 5' RACE reads, TCRdb called clonotypes with MiXCR, one entry per CDR3 protein. The sample consists of about 840,000 distinct CDR3 sequences, 10% to 15% of them appearing once. The rearrangement links TRBV9 to TRBJ2-1; 11 bases are a match to TRBD2. This sequence originates from a male donor with ankylosing spondylitis. Sequencing was done on a sample of blood, either unsorted or a sorted T cell fraction (not recorded which). The CDR3: CASSLGLAATNEQFF. The CDR3 DNA follows: TGTGCCAGCAGCCTGGGACTAGCGGCAACGAACGAGCAGTTCTTC. Looking up the rest from reference TRBV9 and TRBJ2-1 gives the full variable domain: DSGVTQTPKHLITATGQRVTLRCSPRSGDLSVYWYQQSLDQGLQFLIQYYNGEERAKGNILERFSAQQFPDLHSELNLSSLELGDSALYFCASSLGLAATNEQFFGPGTRLTVL.